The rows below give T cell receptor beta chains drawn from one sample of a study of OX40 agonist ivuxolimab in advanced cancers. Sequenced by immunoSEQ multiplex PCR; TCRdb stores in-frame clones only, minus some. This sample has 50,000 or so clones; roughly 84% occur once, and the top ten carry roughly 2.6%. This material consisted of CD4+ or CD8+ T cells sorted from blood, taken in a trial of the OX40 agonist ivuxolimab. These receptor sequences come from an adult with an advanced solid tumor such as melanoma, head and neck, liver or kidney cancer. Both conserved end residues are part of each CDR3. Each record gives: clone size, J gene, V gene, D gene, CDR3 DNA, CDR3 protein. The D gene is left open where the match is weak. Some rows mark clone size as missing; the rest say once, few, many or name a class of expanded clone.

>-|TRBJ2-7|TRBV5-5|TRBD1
TGTGCCAGCAGCTTGGACAGGGGAATCGAGCAGTACTTC
CASSLDRGIEQYF
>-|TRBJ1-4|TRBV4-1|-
TGCGCCAGCAGCCAAGGCCCGCCGCCCCTTTGGGCTAATGAAAAACTGTTTTTT
CASSQGPPPLWANEKLFF
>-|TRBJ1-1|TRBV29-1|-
TGCAGCGTTGATTGGGAATGGCGTCTTGAAGCTTTCTTT
CSVDWEWRLEAFF
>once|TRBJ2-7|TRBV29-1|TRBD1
TGCAGCGTTGAGCGCCAGGGGGCAACCTACGAGCAGTACTTC
CSVERQGATYEQYF
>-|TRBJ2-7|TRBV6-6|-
TGTGCCAGCAGCCGAACCGACAGACAAATTTACGAGCAGTACTTC
CASSRTDRQIYEQYF
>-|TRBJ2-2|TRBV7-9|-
TGTGCCAGCAGCTTAGGGGGAAACACCGGGGAGCTGTTTTTT
CASSLGGNTGELFF
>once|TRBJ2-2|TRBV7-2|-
TGTGCCAGCAGCTTAAAAGGACCCACCGGGGAGCTGTTTTTT
CASSLKGPTGELFF
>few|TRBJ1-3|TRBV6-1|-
TGTGCCAGCAGTGAAGTCTTGGGGATGCCTGGAAACACCATATATTTT
CASSEVLGMPGNTIYF
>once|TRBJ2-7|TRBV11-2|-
TGTGCCAGCAGCTCCAAGCGGTCCGGGGCTAACGAGCAGTACTTC
CASSSKRSGANEQYF
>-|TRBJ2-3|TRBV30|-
TGTGCCTGGAGTGCCGCTAGGCCGACGCAGTATTTT
CAWSAARPTQYF
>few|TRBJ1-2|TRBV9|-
TGTGCCAGCAGCGTTCGGGAGGGGCAGAGTGGCTACACCTTC
CASSVREGQSGYTF
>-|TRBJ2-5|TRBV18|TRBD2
TGTGCCAGCTCACCTCGCCCACTAGCGGGAGGGGCACAAGAGACCCAGTACTTC
CASSPRPLAGGAQETQYF
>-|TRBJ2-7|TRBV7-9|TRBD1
TGTGCCAGCAGCTACCCCGGGACAGGGGCCCACGAGCAGTACTTC
CASSYPGTGAHEQYF
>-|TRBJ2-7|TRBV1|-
TGCACCAGCAGCCCCCCCGGGACTAGCGGGAGTAGATTGTACGAGCAGTACTTC
CTSSPPGTSGSRLYEQYF
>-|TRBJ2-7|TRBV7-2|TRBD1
TGTGCCAGCAGAATTACAGGGGGCGCCGTCTACGAGCAGTACTTC
CASRITGGAVYEQYF
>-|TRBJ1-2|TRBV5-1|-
TGCGCCAGCAGCACGGACGCTCACCATGGCTACACCTTC
CASSTDAHHGYTF
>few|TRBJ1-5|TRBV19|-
TGTGCCAGCTCGGTGGGTGGGCTCAATCAGCCCCAGCATTTT
CASSVGGLNQPQHF
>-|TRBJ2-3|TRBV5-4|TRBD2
TGTGCCAGCAGCTTTGGGGGGGACCAACAGTATTTT
CASSFGGDQQYF
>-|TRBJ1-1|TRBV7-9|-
TGTGCCAGCAGCTTCCCCCTGGGACCAGGGAGCACTGAAGCTTTCTTT
CASSFPLGPGSTEAFF
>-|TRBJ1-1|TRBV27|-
TGTGCCAGCTACCCTACAGGACCGAACACTGAAGCTTTCTTT
CASYPTGPNTEAFF
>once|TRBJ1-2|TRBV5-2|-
TGCGCCAGCAGCCAAAAAGGGACAGATGGCTACACCTTC
CASSQKGTDGYTF
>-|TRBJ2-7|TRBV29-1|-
TGCAGCCCCCCTGATCGGACTCGGGAGCAGTACTTC
CSPPDRTREQYF
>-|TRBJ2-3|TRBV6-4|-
TGTGCCAGCAGTGACTCGGGCCTTAGCACAGATACGCAGTATTTT
CASSDSGLSTDTQYF
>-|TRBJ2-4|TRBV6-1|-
TGTGCCAGCAGTGAACTTCGGACTACTCTAGCCAAAAACATTCAGTACTTC
CASSELRTTLAKNIQYF
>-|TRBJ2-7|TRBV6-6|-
TGTGCCAGCAGTTACTCGAAGGAGGGACCCTACGAGCAGTACTTC
CASSYSKEGPYEQYF
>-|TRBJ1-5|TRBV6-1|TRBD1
TGTGCCAGCAGTGCCACAGGGGATCCCTGGAGCAATCAGCCCCAGCATTTT
CASSATGDPWSNQPQHF
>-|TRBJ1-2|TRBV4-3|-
TGCGCCAGCAGCCAAGGTCCGACGGAGGTCTATGGCTACACCTTC
CASSQGPTEVYGYTF
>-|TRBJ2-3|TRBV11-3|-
TGTGCCAGCAGCCCATCATTTTCAGCGGGCCTAGGGGATACGCAGTATTTT
CASSPSFSAGLGDTQYF
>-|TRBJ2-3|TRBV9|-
TGTGCCAGCAGCTTCACGGCCCCCGGACTATCAAGCACAGATACGCAGTATTTT
CASSFTAPGLSSTDTQYF